The clone carrying this TCR beta chain was picked up a small number of times. Its specificity is not known. This specimen belongs to a study of T cells in Graves' hyperthyroidism and ophthalmopathy. About the research overall: Once the initial diagnosis was made, peripheral blood was obtained before any treatment. Study findings and constraints: A model of 13 V-J pairs discriminated ophthalmopathy from stable hyperthyroidism.

The CDR3 has 14 amino acids. Trimming removed 4 bases from V and 5 bases from J; junction bases left unmatched: 4. Germline CDR1 is MGHRA and CDR2 is YSYEKL. Using RNA transcripts as the source, TCR beta CDR3 regions were amplified. TCR CDR3 underwent first-round RT-PCR with the HTBI primer set. From the multiplex PCR reads, TCRdb called clonotypes with MiXCR, one entry per CDR3 protein. The repertoire has around 600,000 distinct CDR3 sequences, 12% to 15% of them found once; the top ten carry 7.1%. Sample: blood. The sequence was obtained from a woman younger than 30 with Graves' ophthalmopathy. The chain carries TRBV4-1 and TRBJ1-1; 10 bases fit TRBD1. CDR3 amino acids: CASSPTGGRTEAFF. CDR3 DNA: TGCGCCAGCAGCCCGACAGGGGGCCGGACTGAAGCTTTCTTT.